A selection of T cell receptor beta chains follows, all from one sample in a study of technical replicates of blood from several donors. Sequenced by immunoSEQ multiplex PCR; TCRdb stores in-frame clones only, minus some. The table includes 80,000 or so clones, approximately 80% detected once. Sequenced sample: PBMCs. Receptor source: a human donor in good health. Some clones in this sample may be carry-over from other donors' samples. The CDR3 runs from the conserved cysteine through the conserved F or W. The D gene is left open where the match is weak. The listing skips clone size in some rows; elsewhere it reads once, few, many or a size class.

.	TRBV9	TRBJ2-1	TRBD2	CASSVSPLAGDEQFF	TGTGCCAGCAGCGTATCCCCGTTAGCGGGGGACGAGCAGTTCTTC
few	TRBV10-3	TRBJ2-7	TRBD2	CAISGTGGPYEQYF	TGTGCCATCAGTGGAACGGGAGGGCCGTACGAGCAGTACTTC
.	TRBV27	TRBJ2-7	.	CASSPITLSDKGAYEQYF	TGTGCCAGCAGTCCGATTACCCTCTCGGATAAAGGGGCCTACGAGCAGTACTTC
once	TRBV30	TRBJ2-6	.	CAWQREAGANVLTF	TGTGCCTGGCAACGGGAAGCAGGGGCCAACGTCCTGACTTTC
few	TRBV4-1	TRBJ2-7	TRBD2	CASSLGTSGRIGEQYF	TGCGCCAGCAGCCTTGGGACTAGCGGGAGGATCGGCGAGCAGTACTTC
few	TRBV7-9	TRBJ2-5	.	CASSPQRHQETQYF	TGTGCCAGCAGTCCCCAGCGGCACCAAGAGACCCAGTACTTC
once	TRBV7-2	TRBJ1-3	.	CASSLGLYGLGNTIYF	TGTGCCAGCAGCTTAGGATTGTACGGGTTAGGAAACACCATATATTTT
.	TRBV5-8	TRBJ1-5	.	CASSAGLVGNQPQHF	TGTGCCAGCAGCGCAGGGCTAGTCGGCAATCAGCCCCAGCATTTT
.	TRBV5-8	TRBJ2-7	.	CASSFYYEQYF	TGTGCCAGCAGCTTTTATTACGAGCAGTACTTC
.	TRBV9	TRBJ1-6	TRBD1	CASSVEGQGSSPLHF	TGTGCCAGCAGCGTAGAGGGACAGGGTAGTTCACCCCTCCACTTT